The T cell receptor beta chain under discussion was sequenced for a study of blood T cells in healthy people across ages (dated by TCRdb to the mid-2010s). About the investigation overall: In model experiments, template switching captured about one uniquely barcoded TCR beta cDNA molecule for every two T cells. Using deep sequencing normalized with unique cDNA molecular identifiers, the study measured how TCR beta repertoire diversity changes with age. Using the same blood draw, the study looked at two additional independent replicas of 1 million unique cDNA reads for two donors, one aged 18 to 30 and the other aged 80 or older. To avoid experimental bias, donors of different ages were randomly spread across the sequencing lanes. Four age groups were formed from the donors: young (average about 17 years), middle-aged (approximately 39), aged (more than 55) and long-lived (around 80). The paper's findings and limits, for the study overall: There was a strong correlation between observed TCR beta diversity and the percentage of naive T cells measured by flow cytometry. The CMV infection status of donors was not known, potentially confounding age-related changes in expanded clonotypes. Estimates of total diversity based on one million sequenced T cells were considered lower bounds and underestimates. Conclusive comparison of naive and antigen-experienced compartments was prevented by the profiling of bulk unsorted PBMCs. Compared with the aged group, more naive CD4+ T cells, fewer expanded clones and increased TCR diversity were shown by the long-lived group, suggesting age selection. Observed TCR beta diversity per million T cells fell roughly linearly with age, and a significant reduction was already apparent by age around 39.

Trimming leaves V shorter by 4 bases and J shorter by 2 bases, with the junction holding 9 bases beyond the gene matches. Looking up the germline V gene yields CDR1 SGHTA and CDR2 FQGNSA. Its CDR3 holds 16 amino acids, cysteine through phenylalanine. Solely the CDR3 DNA is kept, with 48 bases framed from the first base. Donors were 35 to 40 systemically healthy Caucasian individuals from Russia aged roughly 6 to 100 years. Each donor gave 8 to 10 milliliters of peripheral blood, collected into EDTA-treated Vacutainer tubes. Ficoll-Paque density-gradient centrifugation was used to isolate PBMCs, with at least 7 million obtained per sample. Trizol reagent was used to extract total RNA from the PBMCs, yielding at least 6 micrograms per sample. For every donor, an aliquot of PBMCs went through flow cytometry to measure the percentages of naive CD45RAhigh/CD27high T cells. The library was prepared using 5' RACE. Instrument used: Illumina HiSeq 2500. A second about 7 to 12 cycle PCR used a sample-barcoded 5' primer and a J-beta primer mix. Each TCR beta cDNA molecule received a unique molecular identifier from a template-switch 5' adaptor carrying 12 random nucleotides. Each sample yielded at least 2.5 million CDR3-containing paired-end reads. First-strand cDNA was synthesized from all RNA with the Mint cDNA synthesis kit, primed by a TRBC-specific oligonucleotide. Following uracil-DNA glycosylase treatment, all cDNA underwent a first 18-cycle PCR with the universal primers M1SS and BC2_uni_R. The authors' pipeline ran thus. For normalization, 1 million high-quality reads were randomly selected from each sample, with every read carrying a distinct molecular identifier. Instead of being binned into consensus sequences, reads that shared molecular identifiers were thrown out. MiTCR, with a Q25 quality threshold and the strictest error-elimination algorithm, was used for CDR3 identification, clonotype clustering and error correction. A nonparametric unseen species model using Euler transformation provided a lower-bound estimate of total TCR beta diversity. Starting from the raw public reads, TCRdb applied fastp trimming at Q25, assembled clones with MiXCR and retained in-frame beta chains. Duplicate CDR3 protein sequences are folded into a single record with the most common DNA and genes. The V and J calls come from TCRdb's annotation, not from the publication. In all, the sample holds 600,000 or so distinct CDR3 sequences, and approximately 30% of those were seen once. The top ten clones comprise 15% to 18% of the sample.

To note about this clonotype: The specificity of this receptor is unknown. There are no base qualities to consult, and no much larger clone falls within one base.

The rearrangement combines TRBV7-2 with TRBJ2-3; 7 central nucleotides agree with TRBD2. The sequence was collected from an elderly woman in good health. The sample comprised blood. The bases read TGTGCCAGCAGCTCTCGGGACTACTCAGACACAGATACGCAGTATTTT. It is translated as CASSSRDYSDTDTQYF. The full variable domain, completed from the reference TRBV7-2 and TRBJ2-3 proteins outside the CDR3, reads GAGVSQSPSNKVTEKGKDVELRCDPISGHTALYWYRQSLGQGLEFLIYFQGNSAPDKSGLPSDRFSAERTGGSVSTLTIQRTQQEDSAVYLCASSSRDYSDTDTQYFGPGTRLTVL.